These T cell receptor beta chains were read from a single sample in a study of blood T cell repertoires in COVID-19. Produced via immunoSEQ multiplex PCR; TCRdb's table is partial and in-frame only. The sample has 300,000 to 450,000 clones, around 84% seen once; the top ten hold more than 0.95%. Material for sequencing was peripheral blood. These receptors were collected from a human donor with acute or convalescent COVID-19. The donor label of this sample is uncertain. Each CDR3 is given with its conserved first and last residue. A D gene is named only where the DNA matches it firmly. A row's size may be missing; if present it is once, few, many or a size class.

size,D,J,V,CDR3,DNA
.,.,TRBJ1-6,TRBV11-2,CASSVQRIEYRPLHF,TGTGCCAGCAGCGTCCAACGAATTGAGTATCGACCCCTCCACTTT
.,TRBD1,TRBJ1-2,TRBV18,CASSPRQGLGYGYTF,TGTGCCAGCTCACCCAGACAGGGTTTGGGCTATGGCTACACCTTC
.,.,TRBJ1-2,TRBV29-1,CSVELDGRYGYTF,TGCAGCGTTGAATTAGATGGTCGGTATGGCTACACCTTC
.,.,TRBJ1-3,TRBV7-9,CASSISGSGNTIYF,TGTGCCAGCAGCATCTCAGGGTCTGGAAACACCATATATTTT
few,.,TRBJ2-2,TRBV11-2,CASTLSPSEPAGELFF,TGTGCCAGCACCCTCTCCCCTAGCGAGCCTGCCGGGGAGCTGTTTTTT
.,.,TRBJ2-1,TRBV7-8,CASSLGGGDEQFF,TGTGCCAGCAGCTTAGGAGGGGGAGATGAGCAGTTCTTC
.,.,TRBJ1-2,TRBV29-1,CSVEQGNGYTF,TGCAGCGTTGAACAGGGGAACGGCTACACCTTC
few,.,TRBJ1-1,TRBV10-3,CAIRPEQVNTEAFF,TGTGCCATCAGGCCCGAGCAGGTGAACACTGAAGCTTTCTTT
.,.,TRBJ1-3,TRBV10-2,CASRGAGSGNTIYF,TGCGCCAGCAGAGGAGCGGGCTCTGGAAACACCATATATTTT
.,TRBD2,TRBJ2-1,TRBV6-4,CASSDSGRGNEQFF,TGTGCCAGCAGCGACAGCGGGAGGGGCAATGAGCAGTTCTTC
.,.,TRBJ1-6,TRBV6-5,CASRMRVEDNSPLHF,TGTGCCAGCAGAATGAGGGTCGAAGATAATTCACCCCTCCACTTT
.,TRBD1,TRBJ1-2,TRBV2,CASSQTGGGNYGYTF,TGTGCCAGCAGTCAAACAGGGGGAGGAAACTATGGCTACACCTTC
once,.,TRBJ1-5,TRBV29-1,CSVGDSRLAQPQHF,TGCAGCGTGGGGGACTCCCGCTTAGCTCAGCCCCAGCATTTT
.,.,TRBJ1-4,TRBV15,CATSRAQGTNEKLFF,TGTGCCACCAGCAGAGCTCAGGGGACTAATGAAAAACTGTTTTTT
.,TRBD1,TRBJ1-2,TRBV2,CASSGQGRYGYTF,TGTGCCAGCTCGGGACAGGGGCGCTATGGCTACACCTTC
many,TRBD1,TRBJ1-5,TRBV4-1,CASSRGPPDRRNQPQHF,TGCGCCAGCAGCCGCGGACCTCCGGACAGGAGAAATCAGCCCCAGCATTTT
.,.,TRBJ1-5,TRBV19,CASSIVRQLHNQPQHF,TGTGCCAGTAGTATAGTGAGACAGCTCCACAATCAGCCCCAGCATTTT
once,.,TRBJ2-3,TRBV29-1,CSATSTDTQYF,TGCAGCGCGACATCTACAGATACGCAGTATTTT
.,TRBD1,TRBJ1-2,TRBV6-5,CASIVGQGDFSGYTF,TGTGCCAGCATTGTAGGACAGGGGGATTTTTCTGGCTACACCTTC
.,.,TRBJ1-1,TRBV30,CAWSRDTWNTEAFF,TGTGCCTGGAGCCGGGACACCTGGAACACTGAAGCTTTCTTT
few,TRBD1,TRBJ2-2,TRBV7-9,CASSMRTGYTGELFF,TGTGCCAGCAGCATGAGGACAGGGTACACCGGGGAGCTGTTTTTT
.,.,TRBJ1-1,TRBV7-9,CASSLTRQSRGAEAFF,TGTGCCAGCAGCTTAACCAGGCAATCCCGGGGGGCTGAAGCTTTCTTT
.,.,TRBJ2-1,TRBV7-9,CASSASGQYLYEQFF,TGTGCCAGCAGCGCGTCGGGACAATATCTGTATGAGCAGTTCTTC
.,TRBD1,TRBJ1-3,TRBV5-8,CASSPSGTGRSGNTIYF,TGTGCCAGCAGCCCCTCCGGGACAGGGCGTTCTGGAAACACCATATATTTT
.,.,TRBJ2-2,TRBV6-1,CASSDGGGHPGELFF,TGTGCCAGCAGTGATGGGGGGGGACACCCCGGGGAGCTGTTTTTT
.,.,TRBJ1-2,TRBV11-2,CASRKTGNHGYTF,TGTGCCAGCAGGAAAACGGGGAACCATGGCTACACCTTC
.,.,TRBJ1-2,TRBV5-4,CASSYTVNYGYTF,TGTGCCAGCAGCTACACAGTTAACTATGGCTACACCTTC
.,TRBD1,TRBJ1-2,TRBV12-3/TRBV12-4,CASSFNRGNGYTF,TGTGCCAGCAGTTTTAACAGGGGAAACGGCTACACCTTC
.,.,TRBJ1-6,TRBV7-9,CASSSTYSPLHF,TGTGCCAGCAGCTCCACTTATTCACCCCTCCACTTT
.,TRBD1,TRBJ2-1,TRBV7-8,CASSLEDRRGRSEQFF,TGTGCCAGCAGCTTAGAGGACAGGCGAGGGCGAAGTGAGCAGTTCTTC
.,.,TRBJ1-2,TRBV5-6,CASSSGQRERYGYTF,TGTGCCAGCAGTTCCGGACAGCGGGAACGTTATGGCTACACCTTC